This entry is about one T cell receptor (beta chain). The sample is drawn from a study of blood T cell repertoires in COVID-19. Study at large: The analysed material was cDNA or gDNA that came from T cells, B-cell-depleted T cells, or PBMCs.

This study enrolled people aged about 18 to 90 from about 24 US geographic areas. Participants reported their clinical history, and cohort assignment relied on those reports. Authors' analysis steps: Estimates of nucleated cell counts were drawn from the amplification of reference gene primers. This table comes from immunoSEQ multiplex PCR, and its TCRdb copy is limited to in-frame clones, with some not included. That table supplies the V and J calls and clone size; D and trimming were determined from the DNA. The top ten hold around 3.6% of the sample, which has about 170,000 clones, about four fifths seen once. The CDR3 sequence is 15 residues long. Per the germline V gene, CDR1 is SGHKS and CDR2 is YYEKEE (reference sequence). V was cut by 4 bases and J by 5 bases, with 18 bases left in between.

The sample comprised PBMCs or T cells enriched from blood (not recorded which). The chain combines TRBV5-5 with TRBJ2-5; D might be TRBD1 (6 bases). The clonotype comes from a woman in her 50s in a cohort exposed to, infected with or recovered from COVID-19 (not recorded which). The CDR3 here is CASSRDISPAETQYF. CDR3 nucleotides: TGTGCCAGCAGCAGGGACATATCGCCGGCGGAGACCCAGTACTTC.